Given below is one T cell receptor (beta chain) in context. The antigen is undetermined. This sample stems from a study of vaccination and CD4 T cells after COVID-19. Study background: The study enrolled six male and four female convalescents, two of whom were Hispanic.

Treatment given: roughly ten-day PBMC culture with coronavirus spike peptide pools or control peptides (ViraFEST assay). With peptide pools, ViraFEST first expanded antigen-specific T cells and afterwards sequenced their TCRs. It was on days 3 and 7 that half the medium was replaced with fresh IL-2 medium. There are 16 residues in the CDR3. Germline assignment: CDR1 SGHDT and CDR2 YYEEEE. V was shortened by 4 bases and J by 0 bases, with 17 bases between the two germline ends. Researchers used the Oncomine TCR Beta short-read assay to sequence DNA from cultured CD4+ T cells. MiXCR was run by TCRdb on the PCR reads, yielding one entry per CDR3 protein. The profile shows around 10,000 distinct CDR3 sequences, 44% of them singletons.

The sequence derives from a human donor who had recovered from COVID-19. Sequenced sample: CD4+ T cells from blood, cultured in vitro. The rearrangement joins TRBV5-6 to TRBJ2-7; a weak D match, TRBD1 (5 bases). The CDR3 bases are TGTGCCAGCAGCCCCTCCAGGGCCCGAAGCTCCTACGAGCAGTACTTC. Translating it yields CASSPSRARSSYEQYF. Based on the CDR3 plus reference TRBV5-6 and TRBJ2-7, the full variable domain is DAGVTQSPTHLIKTRGQQVTLRCSPKSGHDTVSWYQQALGQGPQFIFQYYEEEERQRGNFPDRFSGHQFPNYSSELNVNALLLGDSALYLCASSPSRARSSYEQYFGPGTRLTVT.